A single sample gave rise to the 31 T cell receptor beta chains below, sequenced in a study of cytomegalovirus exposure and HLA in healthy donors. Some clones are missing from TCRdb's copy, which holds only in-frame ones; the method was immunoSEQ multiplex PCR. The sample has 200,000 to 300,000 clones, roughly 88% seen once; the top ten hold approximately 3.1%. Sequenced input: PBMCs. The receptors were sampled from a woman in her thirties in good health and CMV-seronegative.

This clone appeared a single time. The CDR3 reads CAGSLGGYEQYF. CDR3 sequence (DNA): TGTGCCGGCAGCTTAGGAGGGTACGAGCAGTACTTC. The chain uses TRBV30 and TRBJ2-7; TRBD2 might be the D (6 bases). Germline V lookup: CDR1 GTSNPN, CDR2 SVGIG (reference sequence). The CDR3 totals 12 residues. V dropped 8 bases and J dropped 4 bases, with 15 bases sitting between them.

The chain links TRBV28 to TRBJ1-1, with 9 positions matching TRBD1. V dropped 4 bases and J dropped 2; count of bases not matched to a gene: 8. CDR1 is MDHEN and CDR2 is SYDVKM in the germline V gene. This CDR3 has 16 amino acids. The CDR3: CASSSTGGGGNTEAFF. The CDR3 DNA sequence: TGTGCCAGCAGTTCGACAGGGGGGGGTGGAAACACTGAAGCTTTCTTT.

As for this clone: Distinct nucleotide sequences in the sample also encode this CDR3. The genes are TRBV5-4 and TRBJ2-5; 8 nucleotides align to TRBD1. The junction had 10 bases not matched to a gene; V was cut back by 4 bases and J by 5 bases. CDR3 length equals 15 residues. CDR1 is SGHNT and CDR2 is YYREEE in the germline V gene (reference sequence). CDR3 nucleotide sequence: TGTGCCAGCAGCCTCCAGGGGGCGCTTGGGGAGACCCAGTACTTC. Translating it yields CASSLQGALGETQYF.

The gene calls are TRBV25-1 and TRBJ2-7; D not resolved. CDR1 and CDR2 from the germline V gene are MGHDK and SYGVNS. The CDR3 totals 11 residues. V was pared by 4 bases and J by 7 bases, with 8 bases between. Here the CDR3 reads CASSVGREQYF. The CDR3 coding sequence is TGTGCCAGCAGTGTCGGTCGGGAGCAGTACTTC.

CDR3 region: CASSPTTGNGYTF. The CDR3 DNA reads as TGTGCCAGCAGTCCGACAACGGGTAATGGCTACACCTTC. This chain links TRBV27 with TRBJ1-2; D gene ambiguous. The CDR3 contains 13 residues. Between the trimmed V and J ends, which lost 5 bases and 6 bases, there was a span of 13 bases. Per the germline V gene, CDR1 is MNHEY and CDR2 is SMNVEV (reference sequence).

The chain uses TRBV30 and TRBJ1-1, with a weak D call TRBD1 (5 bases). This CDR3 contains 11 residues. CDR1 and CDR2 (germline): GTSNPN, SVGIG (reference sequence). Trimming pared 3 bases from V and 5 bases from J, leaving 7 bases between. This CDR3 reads CAWRGGTEAFF. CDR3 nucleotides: TGTGCCTGGAGGGGGGGGACTGAAGCTTTCTTT. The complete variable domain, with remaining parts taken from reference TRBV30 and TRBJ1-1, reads SQTIHQWPATLVQPVGSPLSLECTVEGTSNPNLYWYRQAAGRGLQLLFYSVGIGQISSEVPQNLSASRPQDRQFILSSKKLLLSDSGFYLCAWRGGTEAFFGQGTRLTVV.

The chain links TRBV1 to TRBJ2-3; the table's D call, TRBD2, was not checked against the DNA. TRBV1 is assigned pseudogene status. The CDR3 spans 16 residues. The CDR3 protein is CTSSQGLAGDTDTQYF. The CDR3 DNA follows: TGCACCAGCAGCCAGGGACTAGCGGGAGACACAGATACGCAGTATTTT.

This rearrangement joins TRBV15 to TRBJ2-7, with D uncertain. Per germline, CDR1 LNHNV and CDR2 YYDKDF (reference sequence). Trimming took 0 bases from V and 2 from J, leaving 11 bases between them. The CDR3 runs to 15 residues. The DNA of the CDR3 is TGTGCCACCAGCAGAGATCTAGGGTTAACCTACGAGCAGTACTTC. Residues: CATSRDLGLTYEQYF.

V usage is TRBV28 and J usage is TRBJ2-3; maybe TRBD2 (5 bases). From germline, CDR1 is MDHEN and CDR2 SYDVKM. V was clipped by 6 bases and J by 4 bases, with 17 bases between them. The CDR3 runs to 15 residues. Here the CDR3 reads CASSVRAGVPDTQYF. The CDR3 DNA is TGTGCCAGCAGCGTTCGGGCGGGCGTCCCAGATACGCAGTATTTT. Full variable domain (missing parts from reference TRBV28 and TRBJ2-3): DVKVTQSSRYLVKRTGEKVFLECVQDMDHENMFWYRQDPGLGLRLIYFSYDVKMKEKGDIPEGYSVSREKKERFSLILESASTNQTSMYLCASSVRAGVPDTQYFGPGTRLTVL.

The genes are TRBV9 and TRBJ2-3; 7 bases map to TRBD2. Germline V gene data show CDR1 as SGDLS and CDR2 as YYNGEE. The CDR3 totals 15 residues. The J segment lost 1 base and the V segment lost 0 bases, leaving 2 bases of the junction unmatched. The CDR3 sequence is CASSVEAGRTDTQYF. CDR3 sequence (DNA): TGTGCCAGCAGCGTAGAAGCGGGGCGCACAGATACGCAGTATTTT.

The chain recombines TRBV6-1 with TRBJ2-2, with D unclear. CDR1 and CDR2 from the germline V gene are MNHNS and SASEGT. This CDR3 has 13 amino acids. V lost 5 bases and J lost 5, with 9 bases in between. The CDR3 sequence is CASSQKRTGELFF. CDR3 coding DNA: TGTGCCAGCAGTCAAAAGAGGACCGGGGAGCTGTTTTTT.

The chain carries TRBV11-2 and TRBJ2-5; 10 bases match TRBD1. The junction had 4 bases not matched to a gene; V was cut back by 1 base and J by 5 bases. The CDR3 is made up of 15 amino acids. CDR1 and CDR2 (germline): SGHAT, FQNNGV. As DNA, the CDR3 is TGTGCCAGCAGCTTAGGGACAGGGGGGTTGGAGACCCAGTACTTC. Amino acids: CASSLGTGGLETQYF.

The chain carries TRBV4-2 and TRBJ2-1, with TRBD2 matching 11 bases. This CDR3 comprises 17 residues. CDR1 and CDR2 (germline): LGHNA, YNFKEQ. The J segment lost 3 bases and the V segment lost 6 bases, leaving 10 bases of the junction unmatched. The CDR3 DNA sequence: TGTGCCAGCAGTGGGGGTGCCGGGACTAGCGGCTACAATGAGCAGTTCTTC. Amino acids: CASSGGAGTSGYNEQFF.

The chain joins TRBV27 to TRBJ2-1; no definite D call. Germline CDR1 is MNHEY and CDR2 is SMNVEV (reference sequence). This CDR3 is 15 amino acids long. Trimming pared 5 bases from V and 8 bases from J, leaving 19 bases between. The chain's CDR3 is CASSPTRPSQHEQFF. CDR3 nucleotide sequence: TGTGCCAGCAGTCCTACCCGACCTTCTCAGCATGAGCAGTTCTTC.

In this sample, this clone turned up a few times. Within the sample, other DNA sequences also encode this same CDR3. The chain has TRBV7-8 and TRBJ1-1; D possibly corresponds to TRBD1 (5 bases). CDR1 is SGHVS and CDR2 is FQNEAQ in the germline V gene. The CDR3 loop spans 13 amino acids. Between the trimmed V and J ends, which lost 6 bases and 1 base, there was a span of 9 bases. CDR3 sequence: CASSPGGNTEAFF. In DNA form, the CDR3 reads TGTGCCAGCAGTCCCGGGGGGAACACTGAAGCTTTCTTT.

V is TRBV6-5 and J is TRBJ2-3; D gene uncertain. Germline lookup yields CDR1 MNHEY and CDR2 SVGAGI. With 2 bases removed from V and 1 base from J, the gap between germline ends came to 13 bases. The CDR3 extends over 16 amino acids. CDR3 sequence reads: CASSYRANMGTDTQYF. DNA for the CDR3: TGTGCCAGCAGTTACCGGGCGAATATGGGCACAGATACGCAGTATTTT.

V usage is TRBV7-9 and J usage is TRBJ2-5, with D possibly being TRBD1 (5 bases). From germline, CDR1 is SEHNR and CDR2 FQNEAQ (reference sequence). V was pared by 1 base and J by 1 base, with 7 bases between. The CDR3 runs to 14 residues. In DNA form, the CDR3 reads TGTGCCAGCAGCTTAGGGACACCCCAAGAGACCCAGTACTTC. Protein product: CASSLGTPQETQYF.

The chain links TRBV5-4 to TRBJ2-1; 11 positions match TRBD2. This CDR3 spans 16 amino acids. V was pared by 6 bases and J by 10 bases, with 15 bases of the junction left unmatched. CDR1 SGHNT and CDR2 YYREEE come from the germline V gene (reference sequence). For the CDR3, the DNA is TGTGCCAGCAACCCAAGGACTAGCGGGTTAAAAGGCGAGCAGTTCTTC. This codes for CASNPRTSGLKGEQFF.

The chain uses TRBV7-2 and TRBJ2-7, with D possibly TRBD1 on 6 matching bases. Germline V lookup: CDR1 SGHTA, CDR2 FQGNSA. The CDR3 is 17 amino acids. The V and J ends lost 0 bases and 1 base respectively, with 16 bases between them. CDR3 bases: TGTGCCAGCAGCTTAGCGGTTGCCAGGGGCGATTCCTACGAGCAGTACTTC. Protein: CASSLAVARGDSYEQYF.

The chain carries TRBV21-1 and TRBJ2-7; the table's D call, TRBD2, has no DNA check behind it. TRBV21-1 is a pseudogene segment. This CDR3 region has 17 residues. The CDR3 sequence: CASSKIQILAGGFEQYF. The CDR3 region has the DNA TGTGCCAGCAGCAAAATTCAGATACTAGCGGGAGGCTTCGAGCAGTACTTC.

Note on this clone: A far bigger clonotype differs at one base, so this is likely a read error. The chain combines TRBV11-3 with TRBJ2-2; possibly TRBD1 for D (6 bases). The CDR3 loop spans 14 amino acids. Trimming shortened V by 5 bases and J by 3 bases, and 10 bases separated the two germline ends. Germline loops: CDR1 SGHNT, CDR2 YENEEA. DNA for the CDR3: TGTGCCAGCAGCCGAACAGGGTACACCGGGGAGCTGTTTTTT. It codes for CASSRTGYTGELFF.

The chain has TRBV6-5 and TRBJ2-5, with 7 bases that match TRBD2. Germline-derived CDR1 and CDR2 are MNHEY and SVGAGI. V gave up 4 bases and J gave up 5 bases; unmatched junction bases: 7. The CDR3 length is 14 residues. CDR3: CASSSGGRVETQYF. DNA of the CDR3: TGTGCCAGCAGTTCAGGCGGGAGAGTTGAGACCCAGTACTTC.

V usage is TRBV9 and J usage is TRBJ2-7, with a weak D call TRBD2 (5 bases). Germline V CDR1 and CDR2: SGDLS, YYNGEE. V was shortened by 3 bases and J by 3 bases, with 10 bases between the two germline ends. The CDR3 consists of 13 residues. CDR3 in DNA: TGTGCCAGCAGCGCCCAAGAGGGCTACGAGCAGTACTTC. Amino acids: CASSAQEGYEQYF.

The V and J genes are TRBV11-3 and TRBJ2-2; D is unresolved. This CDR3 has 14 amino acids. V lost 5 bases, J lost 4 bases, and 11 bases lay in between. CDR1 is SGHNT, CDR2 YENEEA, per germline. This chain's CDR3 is CASSGWRSTGELFF. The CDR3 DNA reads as TGTGCCAGCAGCGGTTGGCGGAGCACCGGGGAGCTGTTTTTT.

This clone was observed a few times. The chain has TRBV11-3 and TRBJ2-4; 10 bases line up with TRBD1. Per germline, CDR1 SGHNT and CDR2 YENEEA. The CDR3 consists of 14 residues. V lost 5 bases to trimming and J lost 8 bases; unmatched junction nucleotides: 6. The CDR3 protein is CASSDRTGGDIQYF. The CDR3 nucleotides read TGTGCCAGCAGCGATCGGACAGGGGGGGACATTCAGTACTTC.

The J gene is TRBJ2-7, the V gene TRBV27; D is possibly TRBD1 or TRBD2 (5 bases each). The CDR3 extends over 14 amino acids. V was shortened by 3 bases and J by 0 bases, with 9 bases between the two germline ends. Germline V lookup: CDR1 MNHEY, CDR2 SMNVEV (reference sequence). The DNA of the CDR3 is TGTGCCAGCAGTTTGTGGGGGAACTCCTACGAGCAGTACTTC. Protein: CASSLWGNSYEQYF.

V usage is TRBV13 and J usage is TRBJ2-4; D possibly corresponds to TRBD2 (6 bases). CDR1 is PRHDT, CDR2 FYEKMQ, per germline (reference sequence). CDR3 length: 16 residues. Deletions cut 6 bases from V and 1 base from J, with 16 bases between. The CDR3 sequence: CASRPGRDFAKNIQYF. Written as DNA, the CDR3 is TGTGCCAGCAGACCAGGACGGGACTTCGCCAAAAACATTCAGTACTTC.

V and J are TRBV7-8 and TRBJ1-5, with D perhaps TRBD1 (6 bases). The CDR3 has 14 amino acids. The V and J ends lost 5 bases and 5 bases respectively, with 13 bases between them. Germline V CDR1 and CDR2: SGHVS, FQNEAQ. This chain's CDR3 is CASSEGGGHQPQHF. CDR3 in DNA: TGTGCCAGCAGCGAGGGGGGGGGCCATCAGCCCCAGCATTTT.

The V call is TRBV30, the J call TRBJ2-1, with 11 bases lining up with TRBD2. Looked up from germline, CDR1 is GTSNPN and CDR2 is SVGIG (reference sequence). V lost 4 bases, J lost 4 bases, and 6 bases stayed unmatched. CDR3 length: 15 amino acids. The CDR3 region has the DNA TGTGCCTGGAAAGGACTAGCGGGTTCATACAATGAGCAGTTCTTC. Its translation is CAWKGLAGSYNEQFF.

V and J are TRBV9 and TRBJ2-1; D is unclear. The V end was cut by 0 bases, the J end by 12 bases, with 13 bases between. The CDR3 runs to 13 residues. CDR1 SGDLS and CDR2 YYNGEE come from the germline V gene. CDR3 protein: CASSVVSSVGQFF. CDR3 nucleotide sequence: TGTGCCAGCAGCGTAGTGTCTTCCGTAGGGCAGTTCTTC.

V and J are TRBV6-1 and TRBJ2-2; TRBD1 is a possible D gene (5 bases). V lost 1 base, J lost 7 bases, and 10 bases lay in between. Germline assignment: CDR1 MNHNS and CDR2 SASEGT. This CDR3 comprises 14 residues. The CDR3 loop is CASSEGQTYGELFF. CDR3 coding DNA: TGTGCCAGCAGTGAAGGACAGACTTACGGGGAGCTGTTTTTT.